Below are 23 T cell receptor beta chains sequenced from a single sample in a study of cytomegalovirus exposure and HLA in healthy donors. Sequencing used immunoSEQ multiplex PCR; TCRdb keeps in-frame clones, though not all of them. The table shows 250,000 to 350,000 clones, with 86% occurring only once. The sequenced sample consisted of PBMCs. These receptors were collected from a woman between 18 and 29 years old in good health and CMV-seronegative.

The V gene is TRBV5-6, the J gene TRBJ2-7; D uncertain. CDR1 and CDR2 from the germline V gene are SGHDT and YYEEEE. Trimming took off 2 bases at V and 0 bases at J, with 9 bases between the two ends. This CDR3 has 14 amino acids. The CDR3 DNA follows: TGTGCCAGCAGCTTCCCTCCGCGCTCCTACGAGCAGTACTTC. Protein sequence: CASSFPPRSYEQYF.

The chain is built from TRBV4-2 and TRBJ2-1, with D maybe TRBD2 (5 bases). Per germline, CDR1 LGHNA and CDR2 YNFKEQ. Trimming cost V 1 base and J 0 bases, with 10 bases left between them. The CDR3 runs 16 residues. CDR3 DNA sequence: TGTGCCAGCAGCCAAGGCGAGGGCAGCTCCTACAATGAGCAGTTCTTC. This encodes CASSQGEGSSYNEQFF.

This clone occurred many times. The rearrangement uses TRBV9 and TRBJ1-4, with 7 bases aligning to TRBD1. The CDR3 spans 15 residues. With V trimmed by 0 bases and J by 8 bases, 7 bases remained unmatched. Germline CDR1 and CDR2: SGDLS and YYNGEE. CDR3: CASSVGGQLGEKLFF. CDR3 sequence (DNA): TGTGCCAGCAGCGTAGGGGGACAGCTAGGCGAAAAACTGTTTTTT.

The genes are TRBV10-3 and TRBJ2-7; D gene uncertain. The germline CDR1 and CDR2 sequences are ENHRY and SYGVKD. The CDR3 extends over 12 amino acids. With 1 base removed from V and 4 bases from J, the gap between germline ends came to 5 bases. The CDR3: CAISEWQYEQYF. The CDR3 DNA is TGTGCCATCAGTGAGTGGCAGTACGAGCAGTACTTC.

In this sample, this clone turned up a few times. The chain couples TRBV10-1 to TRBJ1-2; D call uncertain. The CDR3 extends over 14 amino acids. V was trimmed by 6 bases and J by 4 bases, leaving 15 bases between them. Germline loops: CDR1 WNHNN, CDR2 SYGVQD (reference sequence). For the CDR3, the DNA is TGCGCCAGCAGCCCCCTCTGGAGGGTCTATGGCTACACCTTC. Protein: CASSPLWRVYGYTF.

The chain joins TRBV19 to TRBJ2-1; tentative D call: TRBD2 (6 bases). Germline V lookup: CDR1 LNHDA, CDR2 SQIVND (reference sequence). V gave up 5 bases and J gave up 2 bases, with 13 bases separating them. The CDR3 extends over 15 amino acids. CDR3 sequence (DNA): TGTGCCAGTAGTCAACTAGCAGGAACCTACAATGAGCAGTTCTTC. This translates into CASSQLAGTYNEQFF. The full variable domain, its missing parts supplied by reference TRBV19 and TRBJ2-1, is DGGITQSPKYLFRKEGQNVTLSCEQNLNHDAMYWYRQDPGQGLRLIYYSQIVNDFQKGDIAEGYSVSREKKESFPLTVTSAQKNPTAFYLCASSQLAGTYNEQFFGPGTRLTVL.

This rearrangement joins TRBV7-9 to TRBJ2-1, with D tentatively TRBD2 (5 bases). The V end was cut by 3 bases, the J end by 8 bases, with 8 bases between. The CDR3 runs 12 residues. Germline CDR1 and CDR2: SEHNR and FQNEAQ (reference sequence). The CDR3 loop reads CASSFARDEQFF. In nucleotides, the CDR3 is TGTGCCAGCAGCTTTGCGAGGGATGAGCAGTTCTTC. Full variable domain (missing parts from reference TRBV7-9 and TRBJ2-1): DTGVSQNPRHKITKRGQNVTFRCDPISEHNRLYWYRQTLGQGPEFLTYFQNEAQLEKSRLLSDRFSAERPKGSFSTLEIQRTEQGDSAMYLCASSFARDEQFFGPGTRLTVL.

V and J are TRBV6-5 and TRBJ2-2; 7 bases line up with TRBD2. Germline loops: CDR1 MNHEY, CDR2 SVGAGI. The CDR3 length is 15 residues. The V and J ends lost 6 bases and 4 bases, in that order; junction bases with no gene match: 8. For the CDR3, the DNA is TGTGCCAGCAGGGGTCGCGGGAGTGGCACCGGGGAGCTGTTTTTT. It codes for CASRGRGSGTGELFF.

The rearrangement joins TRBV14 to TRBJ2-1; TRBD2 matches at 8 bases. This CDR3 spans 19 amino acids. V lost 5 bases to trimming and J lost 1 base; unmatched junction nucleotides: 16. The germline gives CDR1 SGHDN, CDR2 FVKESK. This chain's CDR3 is CASSFGLASRSRSYNEQFF. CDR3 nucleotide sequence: TGTGCCAGCAGCTTTGGACTAGCCTCGCGTTCGCGGTCCTACAATGAGCAGTTCTTC.

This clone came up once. The CDR3 spells CASSVGLQTNYGYTF. DNA for the CDR3: TGTGCCAGCAGCGTAGGTTTGCAGACTAACTATGGCTACACCTTC. The rearrangement links TRBV9 to TRBJ1-2; no definite D call. The ends were cut back, 0 bases at V and 0 bases at J, with 9 bases in the middle. CDR3 size: 15 residues. Per germline, CDR1 SGDLS and CDR2 YYNGEE.

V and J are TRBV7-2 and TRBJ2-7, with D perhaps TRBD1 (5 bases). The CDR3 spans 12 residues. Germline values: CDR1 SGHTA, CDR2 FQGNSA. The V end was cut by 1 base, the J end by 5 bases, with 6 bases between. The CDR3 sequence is CASSLGGHEQYF. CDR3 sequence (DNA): TGTGCCAGCAGCTTAGGGGGCCACGAGCAGTACTTC. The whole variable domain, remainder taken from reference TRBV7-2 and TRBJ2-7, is GAGVSQSPSNKVTEKGKDVELRCDPISGHTALYWYRQSLGQGLEFLIYFQGNSAPDKSGLPSDRFSAERTGGSVSTLTIQRTQQEDSAVYLCASSLGGHEQYFGPGTRLTVT.

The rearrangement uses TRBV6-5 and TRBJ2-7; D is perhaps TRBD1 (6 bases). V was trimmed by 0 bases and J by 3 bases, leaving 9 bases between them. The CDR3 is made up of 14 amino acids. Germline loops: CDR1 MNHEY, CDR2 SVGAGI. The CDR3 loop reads CASSYSRDNYEQYF. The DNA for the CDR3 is TGTGCCAGCAGTTACTCGAGGGACAACTACGAGCAGTACTTC.

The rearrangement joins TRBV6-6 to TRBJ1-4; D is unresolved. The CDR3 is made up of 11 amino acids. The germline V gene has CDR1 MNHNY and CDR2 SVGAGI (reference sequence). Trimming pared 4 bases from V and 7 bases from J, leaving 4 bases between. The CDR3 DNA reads TGTGCCAGCAGTTCGGGTGAAAAACTGTTTTTT. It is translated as CASSSGEKLFF.

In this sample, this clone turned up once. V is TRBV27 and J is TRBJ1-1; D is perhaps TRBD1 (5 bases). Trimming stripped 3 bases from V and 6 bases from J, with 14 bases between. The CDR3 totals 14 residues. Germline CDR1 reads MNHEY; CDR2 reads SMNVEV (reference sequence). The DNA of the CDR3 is TGTGCCAGCAGTTTTACAGGACCGGCGGCTGAAGCTTTCTTT. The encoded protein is CASSFTGPAAEAFF.

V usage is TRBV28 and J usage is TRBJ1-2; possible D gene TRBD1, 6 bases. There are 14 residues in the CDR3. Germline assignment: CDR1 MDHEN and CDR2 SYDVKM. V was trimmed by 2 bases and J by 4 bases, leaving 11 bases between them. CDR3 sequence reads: CASSLRTVSYGYTF. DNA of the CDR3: TGTGCCAGCAGTTTACGGACAGTCTCCTATGGCTACACCTTC.

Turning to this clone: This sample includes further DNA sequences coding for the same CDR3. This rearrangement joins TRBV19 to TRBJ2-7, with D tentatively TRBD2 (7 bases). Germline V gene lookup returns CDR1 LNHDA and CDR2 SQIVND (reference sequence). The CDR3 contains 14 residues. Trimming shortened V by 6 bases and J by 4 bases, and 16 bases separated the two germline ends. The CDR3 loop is CASSEGGARYEQYF. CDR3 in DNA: TGTGCCAGTAGCGAAGGGGGGGCGCGGTACGAGCAGTACTTC. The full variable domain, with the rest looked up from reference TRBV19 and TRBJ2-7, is DGGITQSPKYLFRKEGQNVTLSCEQNLNHDAMYWYRQDPGQGLRLIYYSQIVNDFQKGDIAEGYSVSREKKESFPLTVTSAQKNPTAFYLCASSEGGARYEQYFGPGTRLTVT.

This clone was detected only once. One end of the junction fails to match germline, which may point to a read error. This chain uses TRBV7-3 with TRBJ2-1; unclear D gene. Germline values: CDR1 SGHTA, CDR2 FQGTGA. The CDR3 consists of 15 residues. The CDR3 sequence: CASSLTAAGYNEQFF. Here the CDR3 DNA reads TGTGCCAGCAGTTTAACGGCGGCCGGCTACAATGAGCAGTTCTTC.

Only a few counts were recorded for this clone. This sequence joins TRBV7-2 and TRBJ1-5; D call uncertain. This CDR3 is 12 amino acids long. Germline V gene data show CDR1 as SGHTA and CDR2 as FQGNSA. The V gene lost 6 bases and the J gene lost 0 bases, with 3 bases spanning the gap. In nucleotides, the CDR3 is TGTGCCAGCAGTTATAGCAATCAGCCCCAGCATTTT. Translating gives CASSYSNQPQHF.

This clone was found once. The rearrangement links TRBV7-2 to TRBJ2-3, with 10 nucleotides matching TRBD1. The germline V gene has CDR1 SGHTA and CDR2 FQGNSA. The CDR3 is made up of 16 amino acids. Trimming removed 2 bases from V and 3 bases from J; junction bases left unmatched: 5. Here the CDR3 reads CASSLTRDRGTDTQYF. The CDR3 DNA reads TGTGCCAGCAGCTTAACCCGGGACAGGGGAACAGATACGCAGTATTTT.

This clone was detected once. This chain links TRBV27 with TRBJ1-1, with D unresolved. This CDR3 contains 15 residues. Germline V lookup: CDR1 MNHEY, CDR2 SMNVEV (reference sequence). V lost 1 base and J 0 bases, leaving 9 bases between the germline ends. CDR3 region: CASSLFYRMNTEAFF. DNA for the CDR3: TGTGCCAGCAGTTTATTCTACAGAATGAACACTGAAGCTTTCTTT.

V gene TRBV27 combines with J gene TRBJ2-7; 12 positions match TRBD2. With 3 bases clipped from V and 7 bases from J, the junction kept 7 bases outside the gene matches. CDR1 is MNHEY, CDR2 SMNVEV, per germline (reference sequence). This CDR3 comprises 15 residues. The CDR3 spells CASSFMTSGSSEQYF. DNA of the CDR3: TGTGCCAGCAGTTTTATGACTAGCGGGAGTTCGGAGCAGTACTTC.

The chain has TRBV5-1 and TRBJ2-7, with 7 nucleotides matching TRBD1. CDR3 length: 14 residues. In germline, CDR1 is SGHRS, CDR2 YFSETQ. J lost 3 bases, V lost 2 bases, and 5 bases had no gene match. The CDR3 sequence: CASSLTGENYEQYF. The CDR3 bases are TGCGCCAGCAGCTTAACAGGGGAGAACTACGAGCAGTACTTC.

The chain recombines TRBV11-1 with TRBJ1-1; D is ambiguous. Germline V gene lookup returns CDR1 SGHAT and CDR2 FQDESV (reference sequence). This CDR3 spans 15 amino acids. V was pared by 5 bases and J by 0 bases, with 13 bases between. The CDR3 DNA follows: TGTGCCAGCAGCCGTTATCAGGCTATGAACACTGAAGCTTTCTTT. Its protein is CASSRYQAMNTEAFF.